These 4 T cell receptor beta chains originate from one sample sequenced in a study of glioma-infiltrating T cells after dendritic cell vaccination. Libraries were prepared by immunoSEQ multiplex PCR; TCRdb keeps only in-frame clonotypes and omits some of them. Counted here are about 64,000 clones, 75% to 90% occurring once; the ten biggest clones make up about 10%. Specimen: blood, collected before dendritic cell vaccination. These receptors originate from a human donor with glioblastoma.

The V call is TRBV6-5, the J call TRBJ2-5; D might be TRBD2 (5 bases). The DNA matches TRBJ2-7 better at its end, which makes the J call doubtful. The CDR3 consists of 15 residues. The V gene's germline CDR1 is MNHEY and CDR2 SVGAGI. The CDR3 DNA sequence: TGTGCCAGCAGACCCCAAAGTAGCGCGACCTACGAGCAGTACTTC. Protein: CASRPQSSATYEQYF.

The chain is built from TRBV11-3 and TRBJ2-5; D unclear. The CDR3 extends over 14 amino acids. V shed 5 bases and J shed 1 base, with 11 bases lying between them. CDR1 and CDR2 from the germline V gene are SGHNT and YENEEA. The CDR3 spells CASSQGASQETQYF. Written as DNA, the CDR3 is TGTGCCAGCAGCCAAGGAGCCTCCCAAGAGACCCAGTACTTC.

The CDR3 loop is CASRPGRFDTEAFF. DNA of the CDR3: TGTGCCAGCAGGCCAGGGAGGTTCGACACTGAAGCTTTCTTT. The chain has TRBV6-1 and TRBJ1-1, with a weak D call TRBD1 (5 bases). From germline, CDR1 is MNHNS and CDR2 SASEGT. The CDR3 spans 14 residues. V was pared by 6 bases and J by 3 bases, with 14 bases between.

Concerning this clone itself: Other DNA sequences within the sample encode an identical CDR3. V is TRBV28 and J is TRBJ2-2, with 7 nucleotides matching TRBD1. The germline CDR1 and CDR2 sequences are MDHEN and SYDVKM. With 8 bases clipped from V and 2 bases from J, the junction kept 2 bases outside the gene matches. The CDR3 loop spans 13 amino acids. The CDR3 sequence is CASDRANTGELFF. DNA of the CDR3: TGTGCCAGCGACAGGGCCAACACCGGGGAGCTGTTTTTT.